The 10 T cell receptor beta chains reported below all come from one sample, sequenced in a study of cytomegalovirus exposure and HLA in healthy donors. The PCR employed 60 Vbeta primers together with 13 Jbeta primers. TCRdb's table, derived via immunoSEQ multiplex PCR, lists solely in-frame clones and lacks some. The sample shows about 240,000 clones, more than 75% of them seen only once. The sample comprised PBMCs. The source is a girl aged 2-9 years in good health and CMV-seronegative.

This sequence joins TRBV18 and TRBJ1-4, with 7 bases aligning to TRBD1. The CDR3 contains 15 residues. Per germline, CDR1 KGHSH and CDR2 LQKENI. V shed 0 bases and J 8 bases; nucleotides not matched to a gene: 6. CDR3 residues: CASSPPAGGTEKLFF. The DNA for the CDR3 is TGTGCCAGCTCACCACCGGCAGGGGGGACAGAAAAACTGTTTTTT. The entire variable domain, with the rest obtained from reference TRBV18 and TRBJ1-4, is as follows: NAGVMQNPRHLVRRRGQEARLRCSPMKGHSHVYWYRQLPEEGLKFMVYLQKENIIDESGMPKERFSAEFPKEGPSILRIQQVVRGDSAAYFCASSPPAGGTEKLFFGSGTQLSVL.

The CDR3 DNA is TGTGCCAGCAGTTACTTCTCGGGGGGGGGCGAAGAGACCCAGTACTTC. This encodes CASSYFSGGGEETQYF. The chain joins TRBV6-5 to TRBJ2-5; 8 bases match TRBD2. The CDR3 totals 16 residues. V gave up 1 base and J gave up 3 bases; unmatched junction bases: 7. CDR1 is MNHEY, CDR2 SVGAGI, per germline.

The genes are TRBV6-6 and TRBJ2-7, with 7 bases matching TRBD2. In germline, CDR1 is MNHNY, CDR2 SVGAGI (reference sequence). J gave up 4 bases and V 7 bases, and 13 bases lay outside the gene matches. The CDR3 sequence is 15 residues long. The CDR3 loop reads CASKEGRAGYYEQYF. In DNA form, the CDR3 reads TGTGCCAGCAAAGAGGGGAGGGCCGGGTATTACGAGCAGTACTTC.

This chain connects TRBV15 to TRBJ2-5; 12 bases map to TRBD2. Trimming removed 4 bases from V and 5 bases from J; junction bases left unmatched: 14. This CDR3 is 18 amino acids long. Per germline, CDR1 LNHNV and CDR2 YYDKDF (reference sequence). The CDR3 loop reads CATSTTRLAGVSVETQYF. The DNA for the CDR3 is TGTGCCACCAGCACGACCCGACTAGCGGGAGTATCGGTCGAGACCCAGTACTTC.

V is TRBV12-5 and J is TRBJ2-5; 12 bases agree with TRBD2. The junction had 27 bases not matched to a gene; V was cut back by 0 bases and J by 4 bases. The CDR3 has 24 residues. Germline V gives CDR1 LGHNT, CDR2 FRNRAP. The CDR3 region has the DNA TGTGCTAGTGGTTTGGTACTTAAGGACAGGGCGTTGCTAGCGGGAGGGCCCCTCGGAGAGACCCAGTACTTC. It yields the protein CASGLVLKDRALLAGGPLGETQYF.

V is TRBV30 and J is TRBJ1-3, with 9 bases lining up with TRBD1. There are 14 residues in the CDR3. From germline, CDR1 is GTSNPN and CDR2 SVGIG (reference sequence). Germline trimming cut 3 bases from V and 3 bases from J; bases unmatched to any gene: 3. The CDR3 DNA reads as TGTGCCTGGAGGGAGACAGGGGGTGGAAACACCATATATTTT. Protein sequence: CAWRETGGGNTIYF.

V usage is TRBV4-1 and J usage is TRBJ1-1; TRBD1 is a possible D gene (5 bases). Germline V lookup: CDR1 MGHRA, CDR2 YSYEKL. The CDR3 extends over 15 amino acids. The germline V and J ends were trimmed by 0 bases and 0 bases, with 8 bases remaining between them. The DNA of the CDR3 is TGCGCCAGCAGCCAAGACAGGGCGGTGAACACTGAAGCTTTCTTT. It specifies CASSQDRAVNTEAFF.

The rearrangement links TRBV27 to TRBJ2-2; D gene uncertain. The V end was cut by 5 bases, the J end by 4 bases, with 8 bases between. The CDR3 runs 13 residues. CDR1 is MNHEY, CDR2 SMNVEV, per germline (reference sequence). The CDR3 nucleotides are TGTGCCAGCAGTCTTCGGAGCACCGGGGAGCTGTTTTTT. Translating it yields CASSLRSTGELFF.

The chain employs TRBV6-5 and TRBJ1-3; TRBD1 aligns across 9 bases. CDR1 and CDR2 (germline): MNHEY, SVGAGI. This CDR3 comprises 16 residues. After removal of 0 bases from V and 2 bases from J, the junction contained 2 bases not matched to a gene. In nucleotides, the CDR3 is TGTGCCAGCAGTTACTCGAGACAGGGGGCTGGAAACACCATATATTTT. Translating gives CASSYSRQGAGNTIYF.

The gene calls are TRBV5-1 and TRBJ2-4, with D possibly matching TRBD2 (6 bases). Per germline, CDR1 SGHRS and CDR2 YFSETQ. The CDR3 totals 14 residues. Trimming pared 0 bases from V and 8 bases from J, leaving 12 bases between. DNA for the CDR3: TGCGCCAGCAGCTTGGACCGGGAGTGGGACATTCAGTACTTC. Translated, it gives CASSLDREWDIQYF.